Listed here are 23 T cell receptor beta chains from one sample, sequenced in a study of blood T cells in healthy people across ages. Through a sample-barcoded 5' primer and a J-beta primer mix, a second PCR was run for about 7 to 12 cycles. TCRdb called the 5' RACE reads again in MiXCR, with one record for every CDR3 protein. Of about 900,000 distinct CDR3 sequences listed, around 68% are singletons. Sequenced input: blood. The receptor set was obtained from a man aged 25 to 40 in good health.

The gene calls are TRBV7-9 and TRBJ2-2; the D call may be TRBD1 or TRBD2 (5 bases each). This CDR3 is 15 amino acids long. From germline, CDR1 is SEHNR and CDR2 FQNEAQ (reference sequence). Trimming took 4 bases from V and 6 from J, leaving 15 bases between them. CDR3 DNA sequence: TGTGCCAGCAGCTCGAAAGGGGAGATATCCGGGGAGCTGTTTTTT. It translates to CASSSKGEISGELFF.

The CDR3 DNA is TGCAGTGCTCCTACAGGGCATAGGGACTATGGCTACACCTTC. Protein sequence: CSAPTGHRDYGYTF. The chain joins TRBV20-1 to TRBJ1-2; weak D call: TRBD1 (6 bases). From germline, CDR1 is DFQATT and CDR2 SNEGSKA (reference sequence). The CDR3 is 14 residues long. Trimming left V 5 bases short and J 3 bases short, with 16 bases between.

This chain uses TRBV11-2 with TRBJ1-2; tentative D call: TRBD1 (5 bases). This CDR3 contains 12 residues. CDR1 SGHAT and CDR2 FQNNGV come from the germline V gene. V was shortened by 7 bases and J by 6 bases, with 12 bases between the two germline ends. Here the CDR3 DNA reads TGTGCCAGCACATATGGGGGACATGGCTACACCTTC. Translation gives CASTYGGHGYTF.

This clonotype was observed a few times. CDR3: CSVRGTGLVGVEQFF. The CDR3 nucleotides are TGCAGCGTGAGGGGGACAGGGTTGGTCGGAGTTGAGCAGTTCTTC. This chain uses TRBV29-1 with TRBJ2-1, with 9 bases identical to TRBD1. Germline trimming cut 6 bases from V and 9 bases from J; bases unmatched to any gene: 15. Germline V gives CDR1 SQVTM, CDR2 ANQGSEA. The CDR3 consists of 15 residues.

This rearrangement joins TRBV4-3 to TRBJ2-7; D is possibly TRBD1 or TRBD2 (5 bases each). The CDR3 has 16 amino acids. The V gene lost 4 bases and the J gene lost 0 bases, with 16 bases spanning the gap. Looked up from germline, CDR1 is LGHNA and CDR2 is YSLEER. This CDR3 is CASSPGAPINSYEQYF. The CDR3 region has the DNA TGCGCCAGCAGCCCCGGGGCACCGATTAACTCCTACGAGCAGTACTTC.

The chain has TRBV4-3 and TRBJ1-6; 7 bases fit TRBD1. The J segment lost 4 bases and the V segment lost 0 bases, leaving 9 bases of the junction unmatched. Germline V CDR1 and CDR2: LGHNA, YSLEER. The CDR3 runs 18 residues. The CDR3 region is CASSQDSVMGQYNSPLHF. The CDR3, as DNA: TGCGCCAGCAGCCAAGATAGTGTTATGGGACAGTATAATTCACCCCTCCACTTT.

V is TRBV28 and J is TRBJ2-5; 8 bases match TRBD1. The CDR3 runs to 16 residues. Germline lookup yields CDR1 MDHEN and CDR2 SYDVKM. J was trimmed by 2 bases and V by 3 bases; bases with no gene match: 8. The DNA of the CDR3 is TGTGCCAGCAGTTTCCGGACAGGGACCCCACAAGAGACCCAGTACTTC. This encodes CASSFRTGTPQETQYF.

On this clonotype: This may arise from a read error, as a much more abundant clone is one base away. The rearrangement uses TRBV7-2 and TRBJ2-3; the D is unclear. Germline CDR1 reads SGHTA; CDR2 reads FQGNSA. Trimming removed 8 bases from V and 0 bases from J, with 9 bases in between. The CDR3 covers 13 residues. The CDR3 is CASAPASTDTQYF. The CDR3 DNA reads TGTGCCAGCGCCCCAGCCAGCACAGATACGCAGTATTTT.

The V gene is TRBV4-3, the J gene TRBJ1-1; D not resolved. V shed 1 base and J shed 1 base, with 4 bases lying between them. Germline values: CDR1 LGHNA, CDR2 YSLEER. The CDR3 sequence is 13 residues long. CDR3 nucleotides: TGCGCCAGCAGCCAAGGCAAGAACACTGAAGCTTTCTTT. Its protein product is CASSQGKNTEAFF.

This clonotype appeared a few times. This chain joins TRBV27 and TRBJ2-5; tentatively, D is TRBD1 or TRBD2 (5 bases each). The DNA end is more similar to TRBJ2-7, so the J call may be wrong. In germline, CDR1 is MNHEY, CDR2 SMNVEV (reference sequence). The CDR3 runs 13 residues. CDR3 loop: CASSLLGAHEQYF. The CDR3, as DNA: TGTGCCAGCAGTTTACTCGGGGCCCACGAGCAGTACTTC.

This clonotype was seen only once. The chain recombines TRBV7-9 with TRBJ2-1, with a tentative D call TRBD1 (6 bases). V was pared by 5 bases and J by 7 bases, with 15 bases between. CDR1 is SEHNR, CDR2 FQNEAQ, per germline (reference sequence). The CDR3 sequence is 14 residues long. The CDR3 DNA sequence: TGTGCCAGCAGCATCCGGTCACAGGGTAATGAGCAGTTCTTC. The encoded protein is CASSIRSQGNEQFF.

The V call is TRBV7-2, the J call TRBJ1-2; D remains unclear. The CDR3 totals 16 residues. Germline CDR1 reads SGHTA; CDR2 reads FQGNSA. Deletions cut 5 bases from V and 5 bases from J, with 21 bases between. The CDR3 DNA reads TGTGCCAGCAGCGTGCGAGGGTTGGCCCCTCAGTATGGCTACACCTTC. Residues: CASSVRGLAPQYGYTF.

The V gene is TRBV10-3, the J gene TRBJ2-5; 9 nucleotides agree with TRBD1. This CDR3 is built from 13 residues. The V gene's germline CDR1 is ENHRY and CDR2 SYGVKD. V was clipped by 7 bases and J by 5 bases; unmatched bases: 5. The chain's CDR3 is CAITSGQGETQYF. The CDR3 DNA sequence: TGTGCCATCACCTCAGGACAGGGGGAGACCCAGTACTTC.

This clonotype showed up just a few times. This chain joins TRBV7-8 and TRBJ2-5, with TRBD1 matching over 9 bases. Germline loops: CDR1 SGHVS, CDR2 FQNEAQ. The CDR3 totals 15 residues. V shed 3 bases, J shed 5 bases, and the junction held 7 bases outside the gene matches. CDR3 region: CASSFYRDRVETQYF. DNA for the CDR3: TGTGCCAGCAGCTTCTACCGGGACAGGGTTGAGACCCAGTACTTC. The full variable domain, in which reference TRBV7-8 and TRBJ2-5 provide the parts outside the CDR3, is GAGVSQSPRYKVAKRGQDVALRCDPISGHVSLFWYQQALGQGPEFLTYFQNEAQLDKSGLPSDRFFAERPEGSVSTLKIQRTQQEDSAVYLCASSFYRDRVETQYFGPGTRLLVL.

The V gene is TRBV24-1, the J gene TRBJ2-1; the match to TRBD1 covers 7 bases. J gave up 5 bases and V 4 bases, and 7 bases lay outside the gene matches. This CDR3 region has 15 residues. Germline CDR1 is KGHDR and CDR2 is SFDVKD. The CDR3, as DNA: TGTGCCACCAGTGACCTGGGACAGATTAACAATGAGCAGTTCTTC. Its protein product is CATSDLGQINNEQFF.

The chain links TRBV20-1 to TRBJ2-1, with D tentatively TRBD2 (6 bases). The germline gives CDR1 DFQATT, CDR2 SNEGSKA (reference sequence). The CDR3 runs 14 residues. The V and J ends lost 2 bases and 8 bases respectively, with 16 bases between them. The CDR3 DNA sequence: TGCAGTGCTAGAAGACTTCGGGGGTGGGATGAGCAGTTCTTC. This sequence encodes CSARRLRGWDEQFF.

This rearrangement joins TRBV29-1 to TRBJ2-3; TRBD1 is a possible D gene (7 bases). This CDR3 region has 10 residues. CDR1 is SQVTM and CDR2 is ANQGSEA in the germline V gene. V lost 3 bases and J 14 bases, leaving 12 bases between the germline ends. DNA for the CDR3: TGCAGCGTTGATGCGGGACAGAGGTATTTT. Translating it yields CSVDAGQRYF.

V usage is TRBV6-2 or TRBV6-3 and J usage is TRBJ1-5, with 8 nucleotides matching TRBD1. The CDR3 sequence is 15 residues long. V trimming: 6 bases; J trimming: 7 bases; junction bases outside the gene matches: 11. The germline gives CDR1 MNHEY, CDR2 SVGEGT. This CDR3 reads CASSPPGQGRQPQHF. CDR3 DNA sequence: TGTGCCAGCAGCCCACCTGGACAGGGTCGGCAGCCCCAGCATTTT.

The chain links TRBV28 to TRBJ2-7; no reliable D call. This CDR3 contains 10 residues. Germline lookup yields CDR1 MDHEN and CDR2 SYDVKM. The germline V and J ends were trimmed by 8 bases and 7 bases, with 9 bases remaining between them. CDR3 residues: CASGRWEQYF. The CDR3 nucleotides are TGTGCCAGCGGCCGATGGGAGCAGTACTTC.

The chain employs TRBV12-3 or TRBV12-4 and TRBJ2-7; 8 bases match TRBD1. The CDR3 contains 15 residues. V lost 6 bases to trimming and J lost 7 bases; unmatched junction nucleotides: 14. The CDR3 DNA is TGTGCCAGCAGCCGCGACCGGACAGGGCAATGGGAGCAGTACTTC. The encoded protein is CASSRDRTGQWEQYF.

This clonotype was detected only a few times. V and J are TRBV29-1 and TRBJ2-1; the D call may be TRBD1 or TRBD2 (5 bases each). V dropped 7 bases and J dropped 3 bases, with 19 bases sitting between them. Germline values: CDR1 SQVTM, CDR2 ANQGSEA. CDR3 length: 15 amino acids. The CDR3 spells CSAPAGTGFYNEQFF. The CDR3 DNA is TGCAGCGCCCCTGCCGGGACGGGATTCTACAATGAGCAGTTCTTC.

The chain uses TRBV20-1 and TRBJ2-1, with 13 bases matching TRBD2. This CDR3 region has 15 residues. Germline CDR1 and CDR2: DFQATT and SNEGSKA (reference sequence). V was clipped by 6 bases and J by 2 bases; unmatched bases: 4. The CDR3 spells CSARLAGGTYNEQFF. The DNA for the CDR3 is TGCAGTGCGAGACTAGCGGGGGGTACCTACAATGAGCAGTTCTTC.

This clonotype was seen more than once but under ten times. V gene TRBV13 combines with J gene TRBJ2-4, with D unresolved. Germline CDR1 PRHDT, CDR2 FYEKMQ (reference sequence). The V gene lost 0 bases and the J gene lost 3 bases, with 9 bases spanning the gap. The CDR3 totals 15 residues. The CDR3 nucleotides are TGTGCCAGCAGCTTAGGCCTGGGTGGCAAAAACATTCAGTACTTC. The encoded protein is CASSLGLGGKNIQYF.